This TCR beta chain was identified in a study of T cell responses to AZD1222 COVID-19 vaccine. Study-wide results and limits: Reportedly, nearly half of unique spike TCRs recognized epitopes outside B.1.351/B.1.1.7 mutations.

Assay used: immunoSEQ multiplex PCR; TCRdb lists only in-frame clones, some missing. The repertoire holds around 170,000 clones, with more than 75% as singletons. As to this clone: The target antigen is unknown.

Trimming shortened V by 6 bases and J by 6 bases, and 15 bases separated the two germline ends. The CDR3 is made up of 14 amino acids. The V gene's germline CDR1 is MNHNY and CDR2 SVGAGI (reference sequence). The sequence derives from an adult in good health. V and J are TRBV6-6 and TRBJ2-4; D might be TRBD2 (6 bases). This specimen consisted of peripheral blood, obtained on day 0 of AZD1222 vaccination. CDR3 nucleotide sequence: TGTGCCAGCAGAGGCGGGAAGGAGAGAAACATTCAGTACTTC. This encodes CASRGGKERNIQYF.